This T cell receptor (beta chain) was profiled in a study of tumor-infiltrating lymphocytes in primary liver carcinoma. As for the study in general: Sequenced samples came back with roughly 3.65 to 7.13 million productive TCRbeta reads, and the counts looked alike across tissue types.

The germline CDR1 and CDR2 sequences are MDHEN and SYDVKM. This CDR3 has 12 amino acids. Study-wide results and limits: Only around 7-25% of top clones occurred in all five tumor regions. Relative to blood, tumors carried a significantly larger fraction of the repertoire in their top 250 clones (p = 0.039).

DNA and RNA were both co-extracted from around 20-30 mg of bulk tissue that had not been sorted. Donors underwent surgery for histopathologically diagnosed primary liver carcinoma. Using a constant-region primer together with ProtoScript II reverse transcriptase, TCR beta cDNA was made from around 500 ng of total RNA. Slightly modified ARM-PCR served as the procedure for the TCR beta libraries. These libraries came from three rounds of nested multiplex PCR. TRBV1-TRBV30 forward primers and a C-beta reverse primer were used in the first two PCR rounds, which each ran for about 11 cycles. TCRdb re-analysed the multiplex PCR reads in MiXCR, keeping a single row per CDR3 protein. The sample has approximately 47,000 distinct CDR3 sequences; about 80% are singletons. Notes on this clonotype: No antigen is known for it. A junction end diverges from the germline sequence, so it may reflect a read error.

Sequencing input: liver tumor tissue from sampling region 3. Subset given: tumor region T3, left-lateral pole. The receptor was isolated from a man aged 35 to 55 with primary liver carcinoma and hepatitis B virus infection. V and J are TRBV28 and TRBJ2-7; a possible D gene is TRBD1 (6 bases). The CDR3 spells CASSLTGAERYF. In nucleotides, the CDR3 is TGTGCCAGCAGCCTGACAGGCGCTGAGCGGTACTTC.